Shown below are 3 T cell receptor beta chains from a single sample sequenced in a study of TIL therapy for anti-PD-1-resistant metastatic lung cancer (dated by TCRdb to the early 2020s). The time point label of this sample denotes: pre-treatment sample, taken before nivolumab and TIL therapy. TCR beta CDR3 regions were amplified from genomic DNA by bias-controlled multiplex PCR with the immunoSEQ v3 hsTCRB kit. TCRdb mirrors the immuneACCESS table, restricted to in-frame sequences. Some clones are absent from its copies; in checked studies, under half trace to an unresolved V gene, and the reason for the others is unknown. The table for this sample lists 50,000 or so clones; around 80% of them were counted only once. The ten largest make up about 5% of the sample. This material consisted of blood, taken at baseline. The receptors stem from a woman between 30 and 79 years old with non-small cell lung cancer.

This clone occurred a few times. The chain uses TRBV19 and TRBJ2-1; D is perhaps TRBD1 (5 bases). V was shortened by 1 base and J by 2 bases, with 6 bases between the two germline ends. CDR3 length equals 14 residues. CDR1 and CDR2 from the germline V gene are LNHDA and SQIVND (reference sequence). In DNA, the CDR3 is TGTGCCAGTAGTATAGTGACAGCCTACAATGAGCAGTTCTTC. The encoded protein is CASSIVTAYNEQFF.

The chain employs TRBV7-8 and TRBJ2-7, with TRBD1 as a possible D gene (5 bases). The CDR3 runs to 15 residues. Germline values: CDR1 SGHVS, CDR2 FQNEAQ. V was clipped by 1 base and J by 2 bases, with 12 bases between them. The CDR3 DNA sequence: TGTGCCAGCAGCTTAGATTTTGCAGGGACCTACGAGCAGTACTTC. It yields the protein CASSLDFAGTYEQYF.

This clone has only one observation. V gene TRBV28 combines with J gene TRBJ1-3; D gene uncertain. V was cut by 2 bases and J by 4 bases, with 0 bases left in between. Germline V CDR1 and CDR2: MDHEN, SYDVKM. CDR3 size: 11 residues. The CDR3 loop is CASSLGNTIYF. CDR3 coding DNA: TGTGCCAGCAGTTTAGGAAACACCATATATTTT.